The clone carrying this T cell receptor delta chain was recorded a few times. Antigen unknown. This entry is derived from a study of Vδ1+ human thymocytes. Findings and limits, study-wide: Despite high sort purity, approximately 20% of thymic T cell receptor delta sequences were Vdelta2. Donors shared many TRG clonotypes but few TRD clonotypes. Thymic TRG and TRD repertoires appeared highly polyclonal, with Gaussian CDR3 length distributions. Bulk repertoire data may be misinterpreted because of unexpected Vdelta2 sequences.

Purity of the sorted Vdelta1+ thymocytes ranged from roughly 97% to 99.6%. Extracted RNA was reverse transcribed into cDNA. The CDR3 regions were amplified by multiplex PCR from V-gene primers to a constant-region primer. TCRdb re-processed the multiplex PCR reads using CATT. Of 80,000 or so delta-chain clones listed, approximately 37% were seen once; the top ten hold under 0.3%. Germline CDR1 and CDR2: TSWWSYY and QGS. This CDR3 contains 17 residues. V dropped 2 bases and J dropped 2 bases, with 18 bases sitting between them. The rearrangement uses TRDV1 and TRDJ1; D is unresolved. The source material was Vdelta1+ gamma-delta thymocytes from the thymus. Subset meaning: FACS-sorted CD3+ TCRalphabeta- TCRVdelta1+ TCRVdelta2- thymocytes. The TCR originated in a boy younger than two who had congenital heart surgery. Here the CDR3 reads CALGESLFYRQTDKLIF. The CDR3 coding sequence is TGTGCTCTTGGGGAATCTCTTTTTTATCGTCAAACCGATAAACTCATCTTT.